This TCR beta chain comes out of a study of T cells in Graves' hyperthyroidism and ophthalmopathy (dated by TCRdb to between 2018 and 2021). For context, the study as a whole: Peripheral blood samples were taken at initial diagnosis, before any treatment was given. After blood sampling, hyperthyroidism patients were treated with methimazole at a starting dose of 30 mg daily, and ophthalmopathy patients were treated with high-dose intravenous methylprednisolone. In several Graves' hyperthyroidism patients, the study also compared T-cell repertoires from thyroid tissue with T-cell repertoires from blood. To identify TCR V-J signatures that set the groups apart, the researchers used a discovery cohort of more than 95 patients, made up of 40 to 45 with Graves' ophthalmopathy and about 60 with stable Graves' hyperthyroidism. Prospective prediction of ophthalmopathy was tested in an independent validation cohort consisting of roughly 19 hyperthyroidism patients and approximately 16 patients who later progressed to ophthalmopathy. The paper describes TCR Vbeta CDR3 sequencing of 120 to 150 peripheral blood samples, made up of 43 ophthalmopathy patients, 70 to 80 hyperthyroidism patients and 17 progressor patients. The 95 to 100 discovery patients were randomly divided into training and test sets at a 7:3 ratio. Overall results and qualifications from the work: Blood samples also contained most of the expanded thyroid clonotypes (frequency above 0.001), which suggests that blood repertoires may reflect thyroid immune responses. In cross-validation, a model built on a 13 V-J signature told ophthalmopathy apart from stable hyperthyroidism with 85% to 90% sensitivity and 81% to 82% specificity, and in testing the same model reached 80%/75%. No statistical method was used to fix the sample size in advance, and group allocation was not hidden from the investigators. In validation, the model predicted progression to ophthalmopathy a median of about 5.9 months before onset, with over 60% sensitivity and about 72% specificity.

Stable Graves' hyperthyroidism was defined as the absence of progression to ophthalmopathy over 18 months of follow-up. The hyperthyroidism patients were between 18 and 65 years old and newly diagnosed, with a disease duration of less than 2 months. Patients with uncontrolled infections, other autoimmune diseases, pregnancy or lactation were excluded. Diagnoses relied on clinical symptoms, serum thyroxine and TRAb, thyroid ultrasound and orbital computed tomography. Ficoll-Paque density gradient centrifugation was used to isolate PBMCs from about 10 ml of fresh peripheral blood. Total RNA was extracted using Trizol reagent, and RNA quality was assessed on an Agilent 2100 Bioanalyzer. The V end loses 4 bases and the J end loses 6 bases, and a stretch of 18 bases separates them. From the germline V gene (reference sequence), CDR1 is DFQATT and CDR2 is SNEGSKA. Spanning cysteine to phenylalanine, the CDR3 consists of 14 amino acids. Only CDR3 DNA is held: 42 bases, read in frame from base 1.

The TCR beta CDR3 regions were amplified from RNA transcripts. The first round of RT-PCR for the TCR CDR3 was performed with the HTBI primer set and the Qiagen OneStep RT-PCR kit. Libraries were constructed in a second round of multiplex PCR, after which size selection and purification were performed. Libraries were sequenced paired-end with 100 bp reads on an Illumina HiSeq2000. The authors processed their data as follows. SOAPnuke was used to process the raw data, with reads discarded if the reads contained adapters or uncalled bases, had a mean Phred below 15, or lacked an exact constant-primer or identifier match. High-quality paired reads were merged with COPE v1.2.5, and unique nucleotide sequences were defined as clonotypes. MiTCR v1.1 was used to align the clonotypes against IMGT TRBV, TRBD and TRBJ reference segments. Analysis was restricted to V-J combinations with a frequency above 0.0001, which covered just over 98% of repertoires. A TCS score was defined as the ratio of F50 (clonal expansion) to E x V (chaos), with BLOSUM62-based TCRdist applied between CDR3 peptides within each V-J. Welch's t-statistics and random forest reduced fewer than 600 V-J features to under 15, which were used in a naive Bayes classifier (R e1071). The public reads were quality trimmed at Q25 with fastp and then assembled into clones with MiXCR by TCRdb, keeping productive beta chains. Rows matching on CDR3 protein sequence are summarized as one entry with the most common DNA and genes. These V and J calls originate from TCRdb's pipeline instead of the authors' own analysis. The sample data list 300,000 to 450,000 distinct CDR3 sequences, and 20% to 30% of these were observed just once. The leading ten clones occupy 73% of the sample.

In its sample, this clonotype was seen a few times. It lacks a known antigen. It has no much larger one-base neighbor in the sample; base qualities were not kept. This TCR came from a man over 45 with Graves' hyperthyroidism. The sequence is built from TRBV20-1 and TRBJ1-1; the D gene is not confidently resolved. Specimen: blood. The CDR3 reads CSATEPEGWAEAFF. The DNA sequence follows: TGCAGTGCTACCGAACCAGAGGGTTGGGCTGAAGCTTTCTTT.